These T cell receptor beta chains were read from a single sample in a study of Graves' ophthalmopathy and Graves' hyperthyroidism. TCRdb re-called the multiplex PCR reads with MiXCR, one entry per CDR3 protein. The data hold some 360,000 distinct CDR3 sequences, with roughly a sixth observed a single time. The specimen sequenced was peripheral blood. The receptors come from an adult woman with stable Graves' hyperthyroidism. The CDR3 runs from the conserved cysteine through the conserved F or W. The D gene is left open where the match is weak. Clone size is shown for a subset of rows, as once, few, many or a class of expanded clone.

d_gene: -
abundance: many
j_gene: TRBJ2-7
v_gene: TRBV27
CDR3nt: TGTGCCACGTACACAGGGCACGAGCAGTACTTC
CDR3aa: CATYTGHEQYF

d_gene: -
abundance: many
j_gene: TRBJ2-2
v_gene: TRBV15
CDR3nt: TGTGCCACCAGCAGAGATCGAGGTCCCACCGGGGAGCTGTTTTTT
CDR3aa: CATSRDRGPTGELFF

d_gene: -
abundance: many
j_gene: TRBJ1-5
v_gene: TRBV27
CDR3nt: TGTGCCAGCAGTGGCCAGGGCGTTGGCAATCAGCCCCAGCATTTT
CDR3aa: CASSGQGVGNQPQHF

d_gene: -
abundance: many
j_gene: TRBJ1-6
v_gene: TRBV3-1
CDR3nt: TGTGCCAGCAGCCAGGGGTTGGTTTCACCCCTCCACTTT
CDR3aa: CASSQGLVSPLHF

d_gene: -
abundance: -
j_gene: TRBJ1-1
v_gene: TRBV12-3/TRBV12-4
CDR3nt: TGTGCCAGCAGGCGCACGGGAGTAATGAACACTGAAGCTTTCTTT
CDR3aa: CASRRTGVMNTEAFF

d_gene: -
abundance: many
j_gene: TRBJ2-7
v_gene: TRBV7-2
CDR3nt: TGTGCCAGCAGCTTAGTTCCGGGCTCCGAGCAGTACTTC
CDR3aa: CASSLVPGSEQYF

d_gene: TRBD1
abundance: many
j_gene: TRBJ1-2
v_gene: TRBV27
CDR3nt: TGTGCCAGCAGTTTCTCAGGGGGCAATGGCTACACCTTC
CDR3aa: CASSFSGGNGYTF

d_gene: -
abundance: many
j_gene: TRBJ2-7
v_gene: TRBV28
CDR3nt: TGTGCCAGCAGTTTATCTCTCCAGGGACATCCGCAATACTTC
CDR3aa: CASSLSLQGHPQYF

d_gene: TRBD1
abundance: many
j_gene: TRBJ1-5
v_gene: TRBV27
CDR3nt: TGTGCCAGCAGCCAATTACAGGGGGCGGATCAGCCCCAGCATTTT
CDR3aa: CASSQLQGADQPQHF

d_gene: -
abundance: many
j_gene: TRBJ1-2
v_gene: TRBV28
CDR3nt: TGTGCCAGCAGTTTATTGATCGGCGGGGGGAGGTATGGCTACACCTTC
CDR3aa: CASSLLIGGGRYGYTF

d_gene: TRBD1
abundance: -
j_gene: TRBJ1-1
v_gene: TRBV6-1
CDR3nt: TGTGCCAGCACCGGGACAGGGTACACTGAAGCTTTCTTT
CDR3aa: CASTGTGYTEAFF

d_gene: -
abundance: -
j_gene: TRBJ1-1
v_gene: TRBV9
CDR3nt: TGTGCCAGCAGCGGCGAGACCACTGAAGCTTTCTTT
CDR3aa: CASSGETTEAFF

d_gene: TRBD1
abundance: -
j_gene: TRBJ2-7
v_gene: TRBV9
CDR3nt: TGTGCCAGCAGCGTAGCAAGACAGGGTTCCTACGAGCAGTACTTC
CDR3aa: CASSVARQGSYEQYF

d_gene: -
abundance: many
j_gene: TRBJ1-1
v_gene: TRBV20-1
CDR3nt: TGCAGTGACTCATTACAGGGTAGTGCTTTCTTT
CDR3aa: CSDSLQGSAFF

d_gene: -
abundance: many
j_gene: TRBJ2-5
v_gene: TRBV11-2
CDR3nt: TGTGCCAGCAGCCCAACAGGGTCTCCGGGTCTGGAGACCCAGTACTTC
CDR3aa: CASSPTGSPGLETQYF

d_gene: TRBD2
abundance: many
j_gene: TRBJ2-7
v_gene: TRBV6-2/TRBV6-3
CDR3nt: TGTGCCAGCAGTTACGAGGGCGGGACTAACTACGAGCAGTACTTC
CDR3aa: CASSYEGGTNYEQYF

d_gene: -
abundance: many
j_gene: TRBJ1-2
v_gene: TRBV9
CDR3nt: TGTGCCAGCAGCGGGGGGCCCCCCCACTATAACTATGGCTACACCTTC
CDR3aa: CASSGGPPHYNYGYTF

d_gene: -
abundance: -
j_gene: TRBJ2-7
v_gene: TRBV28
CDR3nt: TGTGCCAGCAGTTTTTCGGGATCGGACGAGCAGTACTTC
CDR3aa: CASSFSGSDEQYF

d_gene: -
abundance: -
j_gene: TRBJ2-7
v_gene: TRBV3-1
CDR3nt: TGTGCCAGCAGTCCACCGGGAGCTTCTTACGAGCAGTACTTC
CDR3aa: CASSPPGASYEQYF

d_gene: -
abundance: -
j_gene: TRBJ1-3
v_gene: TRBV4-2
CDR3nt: TGTGCCAGCAGCCAAGACGATGGACGCTCTGGAAACACCATATATTTT
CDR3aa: CASSQDDGRSGNTIYF

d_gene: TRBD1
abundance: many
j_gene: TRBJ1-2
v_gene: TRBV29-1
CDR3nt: TGCGCCGGGACAGGGGCCAGCTCAAACTATGGCTACACCTTC
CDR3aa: CAGTGASSNYGYTF

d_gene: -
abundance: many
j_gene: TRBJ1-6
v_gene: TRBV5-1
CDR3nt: TGCGCCAGCAGCTTGACGGACAGAGGGTCACCCCTCCACTTT
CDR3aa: CASSLTDRGSPLHF

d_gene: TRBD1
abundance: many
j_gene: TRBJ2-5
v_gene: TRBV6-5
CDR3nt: TGTGCCAGCAGCAAACCGGGACAGGGGCACCAGACCCAGTACTTC
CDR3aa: CASSKPGQGHQTQYF

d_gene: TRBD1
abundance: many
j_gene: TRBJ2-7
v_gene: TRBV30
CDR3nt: TGTGCCTGGAGTGTATATCTAGGGACAGGGAACGAGCAGTACTTC
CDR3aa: CAWSVYLGTGNEQYF

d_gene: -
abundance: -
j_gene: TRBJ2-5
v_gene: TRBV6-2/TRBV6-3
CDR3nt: TGTGCCAGCAGCCCCGGGACGGACCAAGAGACCAAGTACTTC
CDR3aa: CASSPGTDQETKYF

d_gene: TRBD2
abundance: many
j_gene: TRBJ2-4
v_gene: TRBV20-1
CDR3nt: TGCAGTGCTCCATTGACTAGCGGGAGAGGTTACATTAAGTACTTC
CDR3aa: CSAPLTSGRGYIKYF

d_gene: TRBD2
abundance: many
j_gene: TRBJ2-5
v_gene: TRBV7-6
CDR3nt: TGTGCCAGCAGCGGACTAGCGGGTCAACACCAAGAGACCCAGTACTTC
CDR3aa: CASSGLAGQHQETQYF

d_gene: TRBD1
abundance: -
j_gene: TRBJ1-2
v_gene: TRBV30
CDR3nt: TGTGCCTGGGATAAGGGACAGGCGAAACGCAATGGCTACACCTTC
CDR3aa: CAWDKGQAKRNGYTF

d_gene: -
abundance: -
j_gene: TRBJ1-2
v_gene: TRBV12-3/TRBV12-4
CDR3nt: TGTGCCAGCAGTTACTCGACTATGGCGGGCTACACCTTC
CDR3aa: CASSYSTMAGYTF

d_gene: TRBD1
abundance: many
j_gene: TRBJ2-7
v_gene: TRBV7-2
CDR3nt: TGTGCCAGCAGCTTAGTCTCGGGGGCGACAGGGGAAAAGGACGAGCAGTACTTC
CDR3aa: CASSLVSGATGEKDEQYF

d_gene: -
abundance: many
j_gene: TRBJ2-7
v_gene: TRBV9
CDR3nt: TGTGCCAGCAGCGTTTTCGGGAGTTCGGACGAGCAGTACTTC
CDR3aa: CASSVFGSSDEQYF

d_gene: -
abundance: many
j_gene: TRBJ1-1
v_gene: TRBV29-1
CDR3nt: TGCAGCGCTACCCCGACAGGTATGAACACTGAAGCTTTCTTT
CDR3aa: CSATPTGMNTEAFF

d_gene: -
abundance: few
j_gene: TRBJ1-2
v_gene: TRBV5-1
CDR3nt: TGCGCCAGCAGCTTCGAACAGACCTATGGCTACACCTTC
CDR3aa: CASSFEQTYGYTF

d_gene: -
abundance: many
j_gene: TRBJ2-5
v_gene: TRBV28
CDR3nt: TGTGCCAGCACTCCCATGGGGGGTCAAGAGACCCAGTACTTC
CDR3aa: CASTPMGGQETQYF

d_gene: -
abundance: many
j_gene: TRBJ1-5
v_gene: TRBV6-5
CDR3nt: TGTGCCAGCACACGGGGACTCAATCAGCCCCAGCATTTT
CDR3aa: CASTRGLNQPQHF

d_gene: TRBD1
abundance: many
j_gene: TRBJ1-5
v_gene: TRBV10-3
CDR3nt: TGTGCCATCAGTGGGACAGGGGGCGGACAGCCCCAGCATTTT
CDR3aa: CAISGTGGGQPQHF

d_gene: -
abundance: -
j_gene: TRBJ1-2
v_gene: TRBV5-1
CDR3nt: TGCGCCAGCAGCCTAGGACGGACCTATGGCTACACCTTC
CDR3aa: CASSLGRTYGYTF

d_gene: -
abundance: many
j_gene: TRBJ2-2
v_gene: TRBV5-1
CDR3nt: TGCGCCAGCACCCCTACAGGGCAAGACACCGGGGAGCTGTTTTTT
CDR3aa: CASTPTGQDTGELFF

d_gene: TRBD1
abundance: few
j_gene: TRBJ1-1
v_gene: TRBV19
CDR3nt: TGTGCCAGTACCACAACCGGGACAGGGGGCTCCAATGAAGCTTTCTTT
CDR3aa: CASTTTGTGGSNEAFF

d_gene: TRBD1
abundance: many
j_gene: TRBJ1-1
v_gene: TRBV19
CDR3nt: TGTGCCAGTAGTATATCCCCGACAGGGGCGACGAACACTGAAGCTTTCTTT
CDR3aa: CASSISPTGATNTEAFF

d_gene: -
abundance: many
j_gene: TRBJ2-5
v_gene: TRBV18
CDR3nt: TGTGCCAGCTCCCCGGGCCGGGTCCAAGAGACCCAGTACTTC
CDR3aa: CASSPGRVQETQYF

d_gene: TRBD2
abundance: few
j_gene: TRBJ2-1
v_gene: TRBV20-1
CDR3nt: TGCAGTGCGGGGACTAGCCAGAATGAGCAGTTCTTC
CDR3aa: CSAGTSQNEQFF

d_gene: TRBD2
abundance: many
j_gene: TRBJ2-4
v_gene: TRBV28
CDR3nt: TGTGCCAGCACACCGACTAGCGGGAGTCCAAACATTCAGTACTTC
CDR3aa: CASTPTSGSPNIQYF

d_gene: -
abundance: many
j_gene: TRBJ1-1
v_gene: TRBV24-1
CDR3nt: TGTGCCACCAGTGCCCAAGGGGTCACTGAAGCTTTCTTT
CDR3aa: CATSAQGVTEAFF

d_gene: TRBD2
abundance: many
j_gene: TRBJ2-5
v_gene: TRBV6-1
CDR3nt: TGTGCCACCCGGCCTAGCGGGAGGGTCGGGGGTTGGGAGACCCAGTACTTC
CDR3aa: CATRPSGRVGGWETQYF

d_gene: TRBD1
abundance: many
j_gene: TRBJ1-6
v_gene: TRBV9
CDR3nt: TGTGCCAGCAGCGGCCGGGACAGAGATAATTCACCCCTCCACTTT
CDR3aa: CASSGRDRDNSPLHF

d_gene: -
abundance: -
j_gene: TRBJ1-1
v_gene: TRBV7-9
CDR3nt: TGTGCCAGCAGCCCATCGTCGAACACTGAAGCTTTCTTT
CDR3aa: CASSPSSNTEAFF

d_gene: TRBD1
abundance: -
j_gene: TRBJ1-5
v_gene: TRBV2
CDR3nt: TGTGCCAGCGGACAGGACGTCAATCAGCCCCAGCATTTT
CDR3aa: CASGQDVNQPQHF

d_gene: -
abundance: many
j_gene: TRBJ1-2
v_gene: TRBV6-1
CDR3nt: TGTGCCAGCAGTGAAGAATTGTTACACAACTATGGCTACACCTTC
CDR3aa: CASSEELLHNYGYTF

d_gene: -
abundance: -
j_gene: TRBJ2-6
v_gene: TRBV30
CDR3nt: TGTGCCTGGAGTATGTTCGGGACCAACGTCCTGACTTTC
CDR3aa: CAWSMFGTNVLTF

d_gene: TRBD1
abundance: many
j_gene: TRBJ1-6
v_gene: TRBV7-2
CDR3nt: TGTGCCAGCAGCTGGGACAGGAGCTCCTATAATTCACCCCTCCACTTT
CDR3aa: CASSWDRSSYNSPLHF

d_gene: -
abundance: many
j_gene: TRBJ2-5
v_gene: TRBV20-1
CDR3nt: TGCAGTGCTAGGCTGGAGACCCAGTACTTC
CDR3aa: CSARLETQYF

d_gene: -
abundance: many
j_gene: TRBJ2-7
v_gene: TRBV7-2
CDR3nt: TGTGCCAGCAGCTCTGAGGCCAGGGCCTACGAGCAGTACTTC
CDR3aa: CASSSEARAYEQYF

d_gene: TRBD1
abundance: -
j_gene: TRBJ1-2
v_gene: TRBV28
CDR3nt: TGTGCCAGCAATACCCCAGGGGGAGGGGGCTACACCTTC
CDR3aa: CASNTPGGGGYTF